This T cell receptor (beta chain) came from a study of OX40 agonist ivuxolimab in advanced cancers. Regarding the study in general: Ivuxolimab, which targeted the costimulatory receptor OX40 (CD134), was an agonistic, fully human IgG2 monoclonal antibody. Intravenous ivuxolimab was administered to patients every 2 weeks at six dose levels: 0.01, 0.1, 0.3, 1.5, 3 and 10 mg/kg. Among the roughly 50 dose-escalation patients, around 20 had hepatocellular carcinoma, roughly 15 melanoma, 9 renal cell carcinoma and 9 head and neck cancer. A male proportion of roughly 80% and a mean age of 60 years, ranging from roughly 23 to 85, were recorded for the dose-escalation cohort. Patients were allowed to have had prior anti-PD-1, anti-PD-L1 or anti-CTLA-4 therapy, and 40% of the dose-escalation patients had been treated with checkpoint inhibitors. Partial responses occurred in three dose-escalation patients: two with cutaneous melanoma and one with hepatocellular carcinoma. Peripheral TCRbeta sequencing aimed to test whether ivuxolimab altered TCR sequence diversity and caused clonal T-cell expansion. The paper describes the monotherapy dose-escalation part (N of about 47 patients) of the phase I trial of ivuxolimab. Overall study results and their limits: In partial responders in the 0.1-3.0 mg/kg groups, normalized peripheral clonal expansion was found to be among the lowest, especially among CD8+ T cells. The antigen specificity of the clonally expanded peripheral T cells was not determined. Low levels of normalized T-cell clonal expansion were also seen in some patients who did not respond. At doses of 0.1 to 3.0 mg/kg, clonal expansion of both CD4+ and CD8+ blood T cells was observed from baseline to week 6. After ivuxolimab, CD8+ T cells had more expanded clones than CD4+ T cells on average.

Genomic DNA was extracted from sorted cells for sequencing of the TCRbeta CDR3 region. The immunoSEQ Assay was used to sequence the TCRbeta CDR3 regions. Not all clones reach the TCRdb copy of this immuneACCESS table, which keeps in-frame sequences only. Checked studies attribute under half of the gap to unresolved V genes and leave the rest unexplained. In this sample the table shows roughly 70,000 clones, about 87% of which occur a single time. Of the sample, under 3.5% is held by the ten largest clones. As concerns this clone: Its antigen is unknown. Nothing much larger sits one base from this clone, and base qualities are not available.

Patients with autoimmune disease history or receiving systemic immunosuppression were excluded from the trial. In every dose cohort, peripheral blood was drawn for TCR sequencing at baseline, cycle 4 day 1, and cycle 7 day 1. The samples were drawn from a first-in-human, open-label, multicenter phase I dose-escalation trial of ivuxolimab. Adults with locally advanced or metastatic melanoma, renal cell carcinoma, hepatocellular carcinoma or head and neck squamous cell carcinoma were enrolled in the trial. CD4+ and CD8+ T cells were sorted separately from peripheral blood before TCR sequencing. The CDR3 sequence holds 13 residues, the cysteine and phenylalanine included. CDR3 DNA only is kept here, 39 bases in frame from base 1. Reading the germline V gene (reference sequence) gives CDR1 LNHDA and CDR2 SQIVND.

The sequence links TRBV19 to TRBJ2-5; 6 matching bases give a weak D call of TRBD1. The J call is doubtful: the DNA matches TRBJ2-7 better. The input for sequencing was CD4+ or CD8+ T cells sorted from blood, taken in a trial of the OX40 agonist ivuxolimab. This receptor was obtained from an adult with an advanced solid tumor such as melanoma, head and neck, liver or kidney cancer. The base sequence is TGTGCCAGTAGCCCGGGACAACTGGGCGAGCAGTACTTC. This translates into CASSPGQLGEQYF.